These 32 T cell receptor beta chains were sequenced from one sample in a study of T cell repertoires in cytomegalovirus infection. TCRdb re-called the reads through MiXCR, storing one row per CDR3 protein. The table has roughly 81,000 distinct CDR3 sequences, about 3.8% seen once. Sequenced sample: PBMCs. These receptors originate from a human donor in good health (CMV status not recorded). Some clones in this sample may be carry-over from other donors' samples.

This clonotype has at least ten counts. This sequence joins TRBV7-2 and TRBJ2-3; TRBD2 agrees at 9 bases. The CDR3 has 13 amino acids. The J segment lost 6 bases and the V segment lost 8 bases, leaving 6 bases of the junction unmatched. The germline CDR1 and CDR2 sequences are SGHTA and FQGNSA. As DNA, the CDR3 is TGTGCCAGCGGGGAGCGGGGGGCCGATACGCAGTATTTT. Protein product: CASGERGADTQYF.

At least ten counts were recorded for this clonotype. The chain joins TRBV12-3 or TRBV12-4 to TRBJ2-1, with TRBD1 matching 9 bases. V dropped 4 bases and J dropped 1; count of bases not matched to a gene: 11. The CDR3 has 18 amino acids. The DNA of the CDR3 is TGTGCCAGCAGTTACCGGTTGGTAGGACAGGGGTCCTACAATGAGCAGTTCTTC. As protein: CASSYRLVGQGSYNEQFF.

This clonotype occurred many times. The V and J genes are TRBV7-9 and TRBJ1-3, with D perhaps matching TRBD1 (6 bases). Germline CDR1 SEHNR, CDR2 FQNEAQ (reference sequence). CDR3 length equals 16 residues. V dropped 5 bases and J dropped 0 bases, with 14 bases sitting between them. CDR3 in DNA: TGTGCCAGCAGCACACACACAGGGAGCTCTGGAAACACCATATATTTT. Its translation is CASSTHTGSSGNTIYF. The entire variable domain, with the rest obtained from reference TRBV7-9 and TRBJ1-3, is as follows: DTGVSQNPRHKITKRGQNVTFRCDPISEHNRLYWYRQTLGQGPEFLTYFQNEAQLEKSRLLSDRFSAERPKGSFSTLEIQRTEQGDSAMYLCASSTHTGSSGNTIYFGEGSWLTVV.

This clonotype was seen at least ten times. The rearrangement links TRBV7-2 to TRBJ2-3, with 15 bases aligning to TRBD2. Germline CDR1 is SGHTA and CDR2 is FQGNSA. The CDR3 totals 16 residues. Germline trimming cut 6 bases from V and 0 bases from J; bases unmatched to any gene: 1. The DNA for the CDR3 is TGTGCCAGCAGGGGACTAGCGGGGGGCAGCACAGATACGCAGTATTTT. Protein: CASRGLAGGSTDTQYF.

This clonotype was recorded many times. The gene calls are TRBV6-2 or TRBV6-3 and TRBJ2-5; no firm D call. Between the trimmed V and J ends, which lost 7 bases and 7 bases, there was a span of 10 bases. Germline V gives CDR1 MNHEY, CDR2 SVGEGT. The CDR3 is 11 residues long. Here the CDR3 DNA reads TGTGCCAGCACCCAGACCGGGACCCAGTACTTC. Encoded protein: CASTQTGTQYF.

This clonotype has ten or more counts. The chain combines TRBV7-8 with TRBJ1-1, with D uncertain. Germline values: CDR1 SGHVS, CDR2 FQNEAQ. V was trimmed by 1 base and J by 0 bases, leaving 9 bases between them. The CDR3 is 15 amino acids. In DNA form, the CDR3 reads TGTGCCAGCAGCTTAGGGCAGATCATGAACACTGAAGCTTTCTTT. Residues: CASSLGQIMNTEAFF.

This clonotype occurred many times. The V and J genes are TRBV15 and TRBJ2-1; D is perhaps TRBD2 (7 bases). Trimming shortened V by 4 bases and J by 6 bases, and 22 bases separated the two germline ends. The CDR3 has 17 residues. Looked up from germline, CDR1 is LNHNV and CDR2 is YYDKDF (reference sequence). The CDR3 loop is CATSKDSRRRGLNEQFF. The CDR3 DNA is TGTGCCACCAGCAAGGACAGCCGACGGCGGGGGCTCAATGAGCAGTTCTTC.

This clonotype was seen repeatedly, ten times or more. This chain connects TRBV5-4 to TRBJ2-2; 10 bases map to TRBD1. J was trimmed by 0 bases and V by 1 base; bases with no gene match: 9. This CDR3 region has 19 residues. The germline CDR1 and CDR2 sequences are SGHNT and YYREEE (reference sequence). The CDR3 loop is CASSLFGGGQGTNTGELFF. DNA of the CDR3: TGTGCCAGCAGCTTGTTTGGCGGGGGACAGGGGACGAACACCGGGGAGCTGTTTTTT.

This clonotype was recorded at least ten times. V usage is TRBV27 and J usage is TRBJ1-1, with 7 bases matching TRBD1. Germline-derived CDR1 and CDR2 are MNHEY and SMNVEV (reference sequence). The CDR3 covers 15 residues. V was clipped by 6 bases and J by 1 base; unmatched bases: 8. Written as DNA, the CDR3 is TGTGCCAGCAGCTATTGGGACAGACCGAACACTGAAGCTTTCTTT. It codes for CASSYWDRPNTEAFF.

This clonotype showed up many times. The gene calls are TRBV7-2 and TRBJ2-1, with 10 bases identical to TRBD1. V dropped 2 bases and J dropped 4; count of bases not matched to a gene: 5. This CDR3 spans 16 amino acids. Germline CDR1 and CDR2: SGHTA and FQGNSA. CDR3 bases: TGTGCCAGCAGCTTAAGTGGGGGACAGGGGTACAATGAGCAGTTCTTC. Encoded protein: CASSLSGGQGYNEQFF.

This clonotype was counted at least ten times. The V call is TRBV7-8, the J call TRBJ2-3, with 10 bases matching TRBD2. The CDR3 is made up of 17 amino acids. The J segment lost 1 base and the V segment lost 3 bases, leaving 7 bases of the junction unmatched. The germline CDR1 and CDR2 sequences are SGHVS and FQNEAQ. CDR3 bases: TGTGCCAGCAGCTTTTTCACCAGCGGGGGGGGCACAGATACGCAGTATTTT. Translating it yields CASSFFTSGGGTDTQYF.

This clonotype was counted only a few times. V usage is TRBV4-3 and J usage is TRBJ2-1, with 7 bases lining up with TRBD2. The CDR3 runs 17 residues. In germline, CDR1 is LGHNA, CDR2 YSLEER. Trimming cost V 4 bases and J 2 bases; bases outside gene matches: 11. Here the CDR3 DNA reads TGCGCCAGCAGCCCCCATGGAGGCGGGGGAACCTACAATGAGCAGTTCTTC. This gives the protein CASSPHGGGGTYNEQFF.

The table lists this clonotype with many counts. The rearrangement uses TRBV28 and TRBJ2-7, with TRBD1 matching over 8 bases. The CDR3 loop spans 15 amino acids. Per germline, CDR1 MDHEN and CDR2 SYDVKM. V was pared by 3 bases and J by 2 bases, with 6 bases of the junction left unmatched. The CDR3 nucleotides are TGTGCCAGCAGTTTGGGCCCACAGGGGGCCTACGAGCAGTACTTC. Protein: CASSLGPQGAYEQYF. The full variable domain, completed using reference TRBV28 and TRBJ2-7, is DVKVTQSSRYLVKRTGEKVFLECVQDMDHENMFWYRQDPGLGLRLIYFSYDVKMKEKGDIPEGYSVSREKKERFSLILESASTNQTSMYLCASSLGPQGAYEQYFGPGTRLTVT.

At least ten counts were recorded for this clonotype. V gene TRBV7-2 combines with J gene TRBJ1-1; D not resolved. Trimming took off 1 base at V and 5 bases at J, with 11 bases between the two ends. Germline CDR1 is SGHTA and CDR2 is FQGNSA. The CDR3 contains 14 residues. CDR3 sequence (DNA): TGTGCCAGCAGCTTAGACAGCACAAAGACTGAAGCTTTCTTT. Translation: CASSLDSTKTEAFF. Full variable domain (outside the CDR3, taken from reference TRBV7-2 and TRBJ1-1): GAGVSQSPSNKVTEKGKDVELRCDPISGHTALYWYRQSLGQGLEFLIYFQGNSAPDKSGLPSDRFSAERTGGSVSTLTIQRTQQEDSAVYLCASSLDSTKTEAFFGQGTRLTVV.

This clonotype has a count of ten or more. This chain uses TRBV12-3 or TRBV12-4 with TRBJ2-3; 12 nucleotides agree with TRBD2. CDR3 length: 17 residues. Losses at the gene ends were 5 bases for V and 0 bases for J; bases not matched to a gene: 6. The DNA for the CDR3 is TGTGCCAGCAGTGTCCCTAGCGGGGGGGTGAGCACAGATACGCAGTATTTT. It encodes CASSVPSGGVSTDTQYF.

This clonotype was recorded at least ten times. The V call is TRBV29-1, the J call TRBJ2-1, with 12 bases that match TRBD2. Trimming removed 5 bases from V and 0 bases from J; junction bases left unmatched: 11. The length of the CDR3 is 18 residues. CDR1 and CDR2 (germline): SQVTM, ANQGSEA. The CDR3 region is CSVPPTSGGPSSYNEQFF. The CDR3 bases are TGCAGCGTTCCGCCGACTAGCGGGGGCCCCAGCTCCTACAATGAGCAGTTCTTC.

This clonotype was seen many times. The J gene is TRBJ1-1, the V gene TRBV28; TRBD1 matches 7 bases. V trimming: 1 base; J trimming: 0 bases; junction bases outside the gene matches: 8. The CDR3 spans 17 residues. CDR1 is MDHEN, CDR2 SYDVKM, per germline. The CDR3 DNA follows: TGTGCCAGCAGTTTATCCCCTTACAGGGGCCTGAACACTGAAGCTTTCTTT. Translating gives CASSLSPYRGLNTEAFF.

This clonotype was recorded many times. J is TRBJ1-1 and V is TRBV6-6, with D tentatively TRBD1 (6 bases). Deletions cut 0 bases from V and 8 bases from J, with 10 bases between. This CDR3 contains 13 residues. Germline lookup yields CDR1 MNHNY and CDR2 SVGAGI (reference sequence). The CDR3 region is CASSYSKGTEAFF. The CDR3, as DNA: TGTGCCAGCAGTTACTCGAAGGGGACAGAAGCTTTCTTT.

This clonotype was found many times. The chain carries TRBV23-1 and TRBJ2-5; D perhaps matches TRBD1 (5 bases). TRBV23-1 carries the ORF label, with uncertain function. This CDR3 has 17 amino acids. V was pared by 3 bases and J by 4 bases, with 21 bases between. CDR3 bases: TGCGCCAGCAGTCAGTCGCCGAGGACACAGCTTTTAGAGACCCAGTACTTC. As protein: CASSQSPRTQLLETQYF.

There are many counts of this clonotype. The chain carries TRBV4-3 and TRBJ2-1; D not resolved. Germline assignment: CDR1 LGHNA and CDR2 YSLEER. V was shortened by 0 bases and J by 4 bases, with 10 bases between the two germline ends. This CDR3 comprises 15 residues. This chain's CDR3 is CASSQDQARYNEQFF. CDR3 nucleotides: TGCGCCAGCAGCCAAGATCAGGCCAGATACAATGAGCAGTTCTTC.

This clonotype showed up many times. The chain links TRBV7-6 to TRBJ2-7; D may match TRBD1 or TRBD2 (5 bases each). The V gene's germline CDR1 is SGHVS and CDR2 FNYEAQ. The CDR3 totals 13 residues. The germline V and J ends were trimmed by 4 bases and 10 bases, with 17 bases remaining between them. As DNA, the CDR3 is TGTGCCAGCAGCTCCGGGACGTTCAATCCTCAGTACTTC. This gives the protein CASSSGTFNPQYF.

This clonotype was observed at least ten times. This chain connects TRBV12-3 or TRBV12-4 to TRBJ1-3, with D possibly being TRBD1 (5 bases). The V and J ends lost 5 bases and 2 bases respectively, with 10 bases between them. This CDR3 comprises 14 residues. For the CDR3, the DNA is TGTGCCAGCAGTATCAGGGTAACTGGAAACACCATATATTTT. Translating it yields CASSIRVTGNTIYF.

This clonotype appeared many times. This chain joins TRBV6-2 or TRBV6-3 and TRBJ1-6; D ambiguous. Trimming shortened V by 5 bases and J by 0 bases, and 11 bases separated the two germline ends. From germline, CDR1 is MNHEY and CDR2 SVGEGT. The CDR3 consists of 16 residues. The CDR3 nucleotides read TGTGCCAGCAGTCCCCTGGAAAGCTCCTATAATTCACCCCTCCACTTT. Translation gives CASSPLESSYNSPLHF.

This clonotype was picked up many times. The V and J genes are TRBV7-2 and TRBJ1-5; D gene uncertain. Germline assignment: CDR1 SGHTA and CDR2 FQGNSA. The CDR3 contains 16 residues. Trimming cost V 4 bases and J 0 bases, with 13 bases left between them. The CDR3 here is CASSSQIQVSNQPQHF. The CDR3 nucleotides are TGTGCCAGCAGCTCGCAAATCCAGGTTAGCAATCAGCCCCAGCATTTT.

This clonotype was seen repeatedly, ten times or more. V is TRBV12-3 or TRBV12-4 and J is TRBJ2-2; D unclear. Trimming left V 2 bases short and J 4 bases short, with 8 bases between. The CDR3 has 14 residues. The CDR3 sequence is CASSLMKGTGELFF. For the CDR3, the DNA is TGTGCCAGCAGTTTAATGAAGGGCACCGGGGAGCTGTTTTTT.

This clonotype was detected many times. The V and J genes are TRBV19 and TRBJ2-3; D is tentatively TRBD1 or TRBD2 (5 bases each). The CDR3 is 17 residues long. Germline V CDR1 and CDR2: LNHDA, SQIVND (reference sequence). V lost 4 bases and J lost 2, with 19 bases in between. CDR3 in DNA: TGTGCCAGTAGTACGCAGGGTTGGGACCTGACCACAGATACGCAGTATTTT. Residues: CASSTQGWDLTTDTQYF.

This clonotype was recorded many times. V is TRBV20-1 and J is TRBJ2-1; 7 bases align to TRBD2. Germline CDR1 reads DFQATT; CDR2 reads SNEGSKA (reference sequence). The CDR3 runs to 13 residues. The trim removed 2 bases at V and 4 bases at J, leaving 2 bases unmatched. The CDR3 here is CSARLAEYNEQFF. CDR3 DNA sequence: TGCAGTGCTAGACTAGCGGAATACAATGAGCAGTTCTTC.

In this sample, this clonotype turned up many times. V gene TRBV28 combines with J gene TRBJ2-5, with D perhaps TRBD1 (5 bases). V was pared by 6 bases and J by 1 base, with 9 bases between. The CDR3 length is 13 residues. CDR1 is MDHEN and CDR2 is SYDVKM in the germline V gene. CDR3 DNA sequence: TGTGCCAGCAGCGACAGACTCCAAGAGACCCAGTACTTC. It yields the protein CASSDRLQETQYF.

This clonotype appeared many times. The rearrangement joins TRBV18 to TRBJ1-1; a possible D gene is TRBD1 (6 bases). The CDR3 contains 13 residues. Germline CDR1 and CDR2: KGHSH and LQKENI. Trimming stripped 3 bases from V and 5 bases from J, with 10 bases between. CDR3 region: CASSPDQGTEAFF. Written as DNA, the CDR3 is TGTGCCAGCTCACCGGACCAGGGGACTGAAGCTTTCTTT. The full variable domain, completed using reference TRBV18 and TRBJ1-1, is NAGVMQNPRHLVRRRGQEARLRCSPMKGHSHVYWYRQLPEEGLKFMVYLQKENIIDESGMPKERFSAEFPKEGPSILRIQQVVRGDSAAYFCASSPDQGTEAFFGQGTRLTVV.

This clonotype was observed many times. V gene TRBV28 combines with J gene TRBJ2-7, with 7 bases that match TRBD1. Germline loops: CDR1 MDHEN, CDR2 SYDVKM. With 2 bases clipped from V and 3 bases from J, the junction kept 13 bases outside the gene matches. CDR3 length: 17 residues. The CDR3, as DNA: TGTGCCAGCAGTTTAAGAGGTGGACAGGCAACCTTCTACGAGCAGTACTTC. It codes for CASSLRGGQATFYEQYF.

There are many counts of this clonotype. The chain employs TRBV12-3 or TRBV12-4 and TRBJ1-1, with D possibly matching TRBD1 (6 bases). The CDR3 consists of 12 residues. V lost 3 bases and J lost 9, with 11 bases in between. The CDR3 region is CASSFFRDKAFF. CDR3 nucleotides: TGTGCCAGCAGTTTTTTCAGGGACAAAGCTTTCTTT.

This clonotype was recorded at least ten times. The chain uses TRBV7-2 and TRBJ2-7; D gene ambiguous. This CDR3 contains 11 residues. V lost 2 bases and J 7 bases, leaving 6 bases between the germline ends. Germline CDR1 reads SGHTA; CDR2 reads FQGNSA. The CDR3 is CASSLRLEQYF. For the CDR3, the DNA is TGTGCCAGCAGCTTAAGACTGGAGCAGTACTTC.